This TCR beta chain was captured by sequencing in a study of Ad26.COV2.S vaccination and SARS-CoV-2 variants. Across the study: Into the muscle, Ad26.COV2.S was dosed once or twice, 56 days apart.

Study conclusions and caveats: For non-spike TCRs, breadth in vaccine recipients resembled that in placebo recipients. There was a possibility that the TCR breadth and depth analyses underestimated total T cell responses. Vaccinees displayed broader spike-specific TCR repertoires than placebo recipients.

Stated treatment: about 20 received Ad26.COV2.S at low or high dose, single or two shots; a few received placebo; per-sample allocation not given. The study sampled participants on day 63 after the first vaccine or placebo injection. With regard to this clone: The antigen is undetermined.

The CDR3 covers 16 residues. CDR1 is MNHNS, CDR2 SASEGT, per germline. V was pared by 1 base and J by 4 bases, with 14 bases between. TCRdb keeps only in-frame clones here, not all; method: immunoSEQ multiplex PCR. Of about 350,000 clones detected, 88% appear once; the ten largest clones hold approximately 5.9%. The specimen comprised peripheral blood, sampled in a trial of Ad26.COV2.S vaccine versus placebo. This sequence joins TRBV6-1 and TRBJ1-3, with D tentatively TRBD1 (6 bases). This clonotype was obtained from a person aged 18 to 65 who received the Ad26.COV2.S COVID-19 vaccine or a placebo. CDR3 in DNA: TGTGCCAGCAGTGAAGGGGGGTCAGGGGTCGGAAACACCATATATTTT. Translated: CASSEGGSGVGNTIYF.